The sample holds many counts of the clone carrying this T cell receptor (beta chain). The antigen remains undetermined. The cDNA was synthesized by 5'RACE incorporating 10-nucleotide random UMIs. One entry per CDR3 protein, called by TCRdb with MiXCR from the 5' RACE reads. The data show some 50,000 distinct CDR3 sequences, 1.9% seen once. The source of the sample is a study of neurological immune-mediated disorders. Study-level results: The expanded clones of different subjects shared no CDR3 amino acid sequences (suggesting private repertoires in all groups). When the repertoires were grouped phylogenetically, those of 18 of the 34 multiple sclerosis patients came together in a single cluster of related CDR3 sequences, which points to a possible repertoire-level signature.

Libraries used 2 million unsorted PBMCs kept frozen in RNAlater. The TCR was taken from a woman between 40 and 55 years old with multiple sclerosis. Sequencing was carried out using PBMCs.

The CDR3 sequence: CATTRPVGQPQHF. In nucleotides, the CDR3 is TGTGCCACCACAAGGCCCGTGGGGCAGCCCCAGCATTTT. The rearrangement joins TRBV6-2 or TRBV6-3 to TRBJ1-5; unclear D gene. This CDR3 contains 13 residues. Germline CDR1 MNHEY, CDR2 SVGEGT. Trimming took off 10 bases at V and 7 bases at J, with 17 bases between the two ends.